The present entry profiles one T cell receptor (beta chain) with its context. Clones were sequenced by immunoSEQ multiplex PCR, and TCRdb holds only the in-frame ones, with some missing. The sample holds about 260,000 clones, 80% to 95% seen once. The CDR3 is 16 amino acids. In germline, CDR1 is LGHDT, CDR2 YNNKEL (reference sequence). V dropped 6 bases and J dropped 0; count of bases not matched to a gene: 6. The sample is drawn from a study of blood T cell repertoires in COVID-19. Study details: From the United States, Italy and Spain came samples of acute and convalescent COVID-19. T cells, B-cell-depleted T cells, or PBMCs provided the cDNA or gDNA that served as material.

Those enrolled in Seattle joined during active infection and were followed longitudinally afterward. The chain carries TRBV3-1 (or the pseudogene TRBV3-2) and TRBJ2-2; 8 bases agree with TRBD1. The TCR originated in a person under 30 with COVID-19, enrolled during active disease. The sequenced sample consisted of peripheral blood. The CDR3 nucleotides are TGTGCCAGCAGTAACCGGGACAGGACGAACACCGGGGAGCTGTTTTTT. This codes for CASSNRDRTNTGELFF.